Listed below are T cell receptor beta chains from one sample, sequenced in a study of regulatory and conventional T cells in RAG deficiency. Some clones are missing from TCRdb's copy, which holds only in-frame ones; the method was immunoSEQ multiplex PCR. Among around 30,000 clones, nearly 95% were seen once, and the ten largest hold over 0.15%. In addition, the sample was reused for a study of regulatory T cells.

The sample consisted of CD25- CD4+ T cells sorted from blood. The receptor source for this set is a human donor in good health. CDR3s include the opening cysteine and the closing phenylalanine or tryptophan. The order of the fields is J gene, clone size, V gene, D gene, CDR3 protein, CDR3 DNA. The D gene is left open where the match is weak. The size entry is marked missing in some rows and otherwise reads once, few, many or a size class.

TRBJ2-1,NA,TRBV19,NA,CASSLGRYNEQFF,TGTGCCAGTAGCTTAGGGAGATACAATGAGCAGTTCTTC
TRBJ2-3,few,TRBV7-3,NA,CASQAEDGPDTQYF,TGTGCCAGCCAAGCGGAAGATGGGCCAGATACGCAGTATTTT
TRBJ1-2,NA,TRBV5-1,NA,CASSLVGSGYGYTF,TGCGCCAGCAGCTTGGTGGGCAGCGGGTATGGCTACACCTTC
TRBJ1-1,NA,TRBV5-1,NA,CASSLAPVNTEAFF,TGCGCCAGCAGCTTGGCCCCGGTGAACACTGAAGCTTTCTTT
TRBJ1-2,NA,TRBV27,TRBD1,CASRTPLGTGGYGYTF,TGTGCCAGCAGAACACCCCTCGGGACAGGGGGTTATGGCTACACCTTC
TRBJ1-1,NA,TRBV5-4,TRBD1,CASSRGGQGAEAFF,TGTGCCAGCAGTCGCGGTGGACAGGGGGCTGAAGCTTTCTTT
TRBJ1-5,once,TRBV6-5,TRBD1,CASSRTGTGNQPQHF,TGTGCCAGCAGTCGTACCGGGACAGGGAATCAGCCCCAGCATTTT
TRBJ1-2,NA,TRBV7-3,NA,CASSFGDSTGGYTF,TGTGCCAGCAGCTTCGGTGACAGCACCGGTGGCTACACCTTC
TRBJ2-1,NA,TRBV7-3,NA,CASSLERYNEQFF,TGTGCCAGCAGCCTTGAGAGGTACAATGAGCAGTTCTTC
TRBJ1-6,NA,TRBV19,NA,CASSIEGATYNSPLHF,TGTGCCAGTAGTATTGAAGGGGCCACCTATAATTCACCCCTCCACTTT
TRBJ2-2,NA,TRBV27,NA,CASSSVLQEPELFF,TGTGCCAGCAGTTCGGTCTTACAGGAGCCCGAGCTGTTTTTT
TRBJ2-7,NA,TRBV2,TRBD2,CASSEALAGEREQYF,TGTGCCAGCAGTGAAGCGCTTGCGGGGGAGCGCGAGCAGTACTTC
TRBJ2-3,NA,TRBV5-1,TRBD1,CASSLPGTVTDTQYF,TGCGCCAGCAGCTTGCCCGGGACAGTCACAGATACGCAGTATTTT
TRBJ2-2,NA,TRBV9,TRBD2,CASSVGLAGVGELFF,TGTGCCAGCAGCGTAGGACTAGCGGGGGTCGGGGAGCTGTTTTTT
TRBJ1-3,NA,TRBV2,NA,CASRSRGVAGNTIYF,TGTGCCAGCCGCTCCCGGGGGGTAGCTGGAAACACCATATATTTT
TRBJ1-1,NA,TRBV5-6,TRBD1,CASSPRKGYRGTEAFF,TGTGCCAGCAGCCCGCGGAAGGGTTACAGGGGCACTGAAGCTTTCTTT
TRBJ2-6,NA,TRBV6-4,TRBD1,CASSELGQSSGANVLTF,TGTGCCAGCAGTGAGCTGGGACAGTCCTCTGGGGCCAACGTCCTGACTTTC
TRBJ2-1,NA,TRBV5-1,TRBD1,CASSLAPDREPYNEQFF,TGCGCCAGCAGCTTGGCCCCCGACAGGGAGCCCTACAATGAGCAGTTCTTC
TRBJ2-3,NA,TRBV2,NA,CASSVYRLTDTQYF,TGTGCCAGCAGTGTATACAGGCTCACAGATACGCAGTATTTT
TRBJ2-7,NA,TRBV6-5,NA,CASSIGTLYEQYF,TGTGCCAGCAGCATTGGGACATTATACGAGCAGTACTTC
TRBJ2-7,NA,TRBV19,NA,CASSIQGSSYEQYF,TGTGCCAGTAGTATCCAGGGGTCAAGCTACGAGCAGTACTTC
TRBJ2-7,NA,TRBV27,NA,CASSSDYRGPYEQYF,TGTGCCAGCAGTTCGGACTACAGGGGACCCTACGAGCAGTACTTC
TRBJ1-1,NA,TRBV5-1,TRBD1,CASSLGTGVTEAFF,TGCGCCAGCAGCTTGGGGACAGGGGTAACTGAAGCTTTCTTT
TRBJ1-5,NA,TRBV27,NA,CAGPRGFSNQPQHF,TGTGCCGGACCCAGGGGATTTAGCAATCAGCCCCAGCATTTT
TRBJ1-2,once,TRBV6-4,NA,CASSAAGKGGYTF,TGTGCCAGCAGTGCGGCAGGGAAGGGCGGCTACACCTTC
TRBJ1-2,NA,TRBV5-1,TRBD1,CASSLGHGQVYGYTF,TGCGCCAGCAGCTTGGGGCACGGACAGGTCTATGGCTACACCTTC
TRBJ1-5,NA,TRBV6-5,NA,CASSYSSTNQPQHF,TGTGCCAGCAGTTACTCGTCCACAAATCAGCCCCAGCATTTT
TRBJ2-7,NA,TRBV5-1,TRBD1,CASSPGQGGEQYF,TGCGCCAGCAGCCCGGGACAGGGGGGCGAGCAGTACTTC
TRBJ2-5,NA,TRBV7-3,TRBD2,CASSSGTSVETQYF,TGTGCCAGCAGCTCCGGGACTAGCGTAGAGACCCAGTACTTC
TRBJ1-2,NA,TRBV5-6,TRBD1,CASSYQTGGGGYTF,TGTGCCAGCAGCTATCAGACAGGGGGAGGTGGCTACACCTTC
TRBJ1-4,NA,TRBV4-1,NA,CASSLVVADEKLFF,TGCGCCAGCAGCCTCGTCGTGGCGGATGAAAAACTGTTTTTT
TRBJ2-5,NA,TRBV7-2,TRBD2,CASSLASSGVLKETQYF,TGTGCCAGCAGCTTAGCCTCTAGCGGGGTCCTAAAGGAGACCCAGTACTTC
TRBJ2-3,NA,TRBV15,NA,CATRGTPRTDTQYF,TGTGCCACCAGGGGGACACCTCGAACAGATACGCAGTATTTT
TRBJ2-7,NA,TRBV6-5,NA,CASSSTQMYRVQQYF,TGTGCCAGCAGTTCGACCCAAATGTACAGGGTACAGCAGTACTTC
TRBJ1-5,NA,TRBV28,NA,CASSSTEGSNQPQHF,TGTGCCAGCAGTTCGACTGAGGGAAGCAATCAGCCCCAGCATTTT
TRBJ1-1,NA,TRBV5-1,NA,CASGGGGETEAFF,TGCGCCAGCGGGGGCGGTGGGGAAACTGAAGCTTTCTTT
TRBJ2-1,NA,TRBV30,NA,CAWSVLQGYNEQFF,TGTGCCTGGAGTGTACTACAAGGCTACAATGAGCAGTTCTTC
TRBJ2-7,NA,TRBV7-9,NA,CASSITGYEQYF,TGTGCCAGCAGCATAACAGGGTACGAGCAGTACTTC
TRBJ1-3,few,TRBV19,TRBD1,CASTRTGTSGNTIYF,TGTGCCAGTACGAGGACAGGGACCTCTGGAAACACCATATATTTT
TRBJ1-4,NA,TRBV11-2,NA,CASSYDSATNEKLFF,TGTGCCAGCAGCTACGACAGCGCAACTAATGAAAAACTGTTTTTT
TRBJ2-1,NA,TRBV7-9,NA,CASSFVAGAFYNEQFF,TGTGCCAGCAGCTTTGTGGCGGGGGCCTTTTACAATGAGCAGTTCTTC
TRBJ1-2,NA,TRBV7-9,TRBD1,CASSLEGSGRGLYGYTF,TGTGCCAGCAGCTTAGAGGGCTCGGGCAGGGGGCTGTATGGCTACACCTTC
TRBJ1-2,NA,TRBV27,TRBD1,CASSLLGTGDYGYTF,TGTGCCAGCAGTTTATTGGGGACAGGGGACTATGGCTACACCTTC
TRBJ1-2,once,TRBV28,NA,CASSLGTYGYTF,TGTGCCAGCAGTTTAGGGACATATGGCTACACCTTC
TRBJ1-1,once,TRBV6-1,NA,CASSAQQKERGAFF,TGTGCCAGCAGCGCCCAACAAAAAGAAAGGGGAGCTTTCTTT
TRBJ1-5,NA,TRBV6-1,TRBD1,CASSGGWDRHYSNQPQHF,TGTGCCAGCAGTGGAGGGTGGGACAGACACTATAGCAATCAGCCCCAGCATTTT
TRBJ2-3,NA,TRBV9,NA,CASSSDRISTDTQYF,TGTGCCAGCAGCTCCGACAGGATTAGCACAGATACGCAGTATTTT
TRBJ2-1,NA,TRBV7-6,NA,CASSSPGENEQFF,TGTGCCAGCAGCTCGCCAGGTGAGAATGAGCAGTTCTTC
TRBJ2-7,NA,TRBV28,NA,CASKSATGFYEQYF,TGTGCCAGCAAGTCAGCGACAGGCTTCTACGAGCAGTACTTC
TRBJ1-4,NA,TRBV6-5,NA,CASSYSRGNEKLFF,TGTGCCAGCAGTTACAGTCGGGGGAATGAAAAACTGTTTTTT
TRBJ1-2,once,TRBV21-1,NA,CASSPDRTGRYGYTF,TGTGCCAGCAGCCCCGACAGGACAGGGAGGTATGGCTACACCTTC